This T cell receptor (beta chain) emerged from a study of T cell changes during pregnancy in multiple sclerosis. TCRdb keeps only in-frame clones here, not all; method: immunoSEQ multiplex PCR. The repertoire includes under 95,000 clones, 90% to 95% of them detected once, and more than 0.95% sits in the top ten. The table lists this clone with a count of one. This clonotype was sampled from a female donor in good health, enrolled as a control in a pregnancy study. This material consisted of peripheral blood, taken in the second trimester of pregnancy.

The CDR3 DNA reads TGTGCCAGCAGCTTACTTGGGGGGTCGGGAGTTCAAGAGACCCAGTACTTC. It yields the protein CASSLLGGSGVQETQYF. The rearrangement uses TRBV11-1 and TRBJ2-5; a weak D match, TRBD2 (6 bases). Trimming left V 2 bases short and J 2 bases short, with 18 bases between. This CDR3 has 17 residues. Germline V CDR1 and CDR2: SGHAT, FQDESV (reference sequence).